This entry features one T cell receptor beta chain sequence. What it binds is not known. The sample belongs to a study of cytomegalovirus exposure and HLA in healthy donors. Points from the study as a whole: Follow-up analysis seemed to connect common viral pathogens with several of the most significant clusters identified. Rare TCR sequences predominated, though certain public TCRs were found in many donors. Published work reported that the classifier diagnosed cytomegalovirus status with high specificity and sensitivity.

The PCR contained 60 Vbeta and 13 Jbeta primers. Original processing methods: As a later analysis found, there were 70 million to 80 million unique TCR beta chains, of which roughly 11 million were shared. The table came from immunoSEQ multiplex PCR; TCRdb's copy has only in-frame clones and leaves some out. V, J and clone size are taken as reported in that table, and D and trimming were inferred from the DNA itself. The sample lists 150,000 to 200,000 clones, 68% occurring once. Germline CDR1 reads MNHNS; CDR2 reads SASEGT. Trimming removed 2 bases at V and 1 base at J, with 9 bases between. The CDR3 sequence is 15 residues long.

The J gene is TRBJ1-5, the V gene TRBV6-1, with D uncertain. Sequenced sample: PBMCs. This clonotype was sampled from a man between 50 and 59 years old in good health and CMV-seronegative. The CDR3 nucleotides read TGTGCCAGCAGTGAAACAGACCTGAGCAATCAGCCCCAGCATTTT. Translated: CASSETDLSNQPQHF.